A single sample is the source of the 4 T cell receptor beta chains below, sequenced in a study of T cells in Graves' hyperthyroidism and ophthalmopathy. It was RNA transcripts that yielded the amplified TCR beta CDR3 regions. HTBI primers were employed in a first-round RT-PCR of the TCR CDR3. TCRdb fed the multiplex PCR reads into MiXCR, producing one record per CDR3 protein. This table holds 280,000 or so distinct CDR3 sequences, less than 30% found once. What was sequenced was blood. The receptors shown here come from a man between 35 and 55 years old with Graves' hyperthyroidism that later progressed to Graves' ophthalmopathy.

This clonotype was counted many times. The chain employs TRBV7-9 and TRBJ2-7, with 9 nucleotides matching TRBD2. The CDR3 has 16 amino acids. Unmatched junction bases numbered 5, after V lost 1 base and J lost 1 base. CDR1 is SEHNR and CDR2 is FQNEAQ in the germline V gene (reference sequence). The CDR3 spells CASSLVASGESYEQYF. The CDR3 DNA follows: TGTGCCAGCAGCTTAGTCGCTAGCGGGGAGTCCTACGAGCAGTACTTC.

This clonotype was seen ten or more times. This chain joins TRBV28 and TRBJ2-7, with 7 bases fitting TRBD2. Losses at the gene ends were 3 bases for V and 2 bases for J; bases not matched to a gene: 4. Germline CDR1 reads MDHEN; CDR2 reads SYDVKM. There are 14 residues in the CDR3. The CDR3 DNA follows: TGTGCCAGCAGTTTGGGGGGGGTTGCCTACGAGCAGTACTTC. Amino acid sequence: CASSLGGVAYEQYF.

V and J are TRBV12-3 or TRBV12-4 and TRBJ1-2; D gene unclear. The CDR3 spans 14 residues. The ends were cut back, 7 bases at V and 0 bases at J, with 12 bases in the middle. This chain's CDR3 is CASTLGGPNYGYTF. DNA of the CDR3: TGTGCCAGCACCTTGGGCGGTCCTAACTATGGCTACACCTTC.

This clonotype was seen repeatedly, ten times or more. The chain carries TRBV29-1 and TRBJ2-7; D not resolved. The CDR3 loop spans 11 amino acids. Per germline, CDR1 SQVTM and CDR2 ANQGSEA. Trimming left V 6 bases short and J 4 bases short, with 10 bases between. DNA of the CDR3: TGCAGCGTGGCCGGTTCATACGAGCAGTACTTC. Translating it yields CSVAGSYEQYF.